Below are 8 T cell receptor beta chains sequenced from a single sample in a study of T-cell memory formation after mild COVID-19. TCRdb fed the 5' RACE reads into MiXCR, producing one record per CDR3 protein. Here the sample spans under 150,000 distinct CDR3 sequences, more than 15% being singletons. The sample taken for sequencing was PBMCs or a T cell subset sorted from them (not recorded which). Every receptor here comes from an adult woman who had mild COVID-19 (a few samples of this study predate the infection). Cell type and time point are not known.

This chain connects TRBV29-1 to TRBJ2-7; no definite D call. The CDR3 runs 11 residues. Germline lookup yields CDR1 SQVTM and CDR2 ANQGSEA. V gave up 3 bases and J gave up 1 base, with 4 bases separating them. CDR3 in DNA: TGCAGCGTTGACACGTCCTACGAGCAGTACTTC. Its protein is CSVDTSYEQYF.

This chain uses TRBV7-2 with TRBJ2-7; D is uncertain. Looked up from germline, CDR1 is SGHTA and CDR2 is FQGNSA. The CDR3 is made up of 14 amino acids. The V and J ends lost 4 bases and 1 base respectively, with 11 bases between them. The CDR3: CASSSGRESYEQYF. CDR3 nucleotide sequence: TGTGCCAGCAGCTCCGGAAGGGAATCCTACGAGCAGTACTTC.

There are a few counts of this clonotype. The J gene is TRBJ2-3, the V gene TRBV9; 7 nucleotides match TRBD1. The CDR3 runs 18 residues. The germline V gene has CDR1 SGDLS and CDR2 YYNGEE. The ends lost 0 bases at V and 5 bases at J; junction bases unmatched: 15. The CDR3, as DNA: TGTGCCAGCAGCGTAGACGGGTGGGGGCAGGGGGTAGGAGATACGCAGTATTTT. Translation gives CASSVDGWGQGVGDTQYF.

This clonotype was seen a handful of times. The rearrangement links TRBV5-1 to TRBJ2-3; D possibly corresponds to TRBD1 (7 bases). The germline V and J ends were trimmed by 3 bases and 3 bases, with 11 bases remaining between them. This CDR3 contains 14 residues. From germline, CDR1 is SGHRS and CDR2 YFSETQ. CDR3 sequence: CASSWDSGTDTQYF. The CDR3 region has the DNA TGCGCCAGCAGCTGGGACAGCGGGACAGATACGCAGTATTTT.

This clonotype was seen a few times. V usage is TRBV29-1 and J usage is TRBJ1-4, with a tentative D call TRBD1 (5 bases). V lost 4 bases and J 13 bases, leaving 19 bases between the germline ends. Per the germline V gene, CDR1 is SQVTM and CDR2 is ANQGSEA. The CDR3 spans 13 residues. The CDR3 region is CSVATGSPRGLFF. The CDR3 region has the DNA TGCAGCGTTGCTACAGGAAGTCCCCGGGGACTGTTTTTT.

The genes are TRBV2 and TRBJ2-2, with 8 bases lining up with TRBD2. After removal of 4 bases from V and 4 bases from J, the junction contained 11 bases not matched to a gene. The CDR3 loop spans 17 amino acids. Germline V gene data show CDR1 as SNHLY and CDR2 as FYNNEI. The chain's CDR3 is CASSGWERGRGTGELFF. CDR3 coding DNA: TGTGCCAGCAGTGGTTGGGAGCGGGGGAGAGGCACCGGGGAGCTGTTTTTT. The full variable domain, in which reference TRBV2 and TRBJ2-2 provide the parts outside the CDR3, is EPEVTQTPSHQVTQMGQEVILRCVPISNHLYFYWYRQILGQKVEFLVSFYNNEISEKSEIFDDQFSVERPDGSNFTLKIRSTKLEDSAMYFCASSGWERGRGTGELFFGEGSRLTVL.

In nucleotides, the CDR3 is TGTGCCAGCAGCCGCCGCGGGAGCTCCTACGAGCAGTACTTC. The encoded protein is CASSRRGSSYEQYF. The chain employs TRBV7-9 and TRBJ2-7; TRBD2 agrees at 7 bases. V trimming: 5 bases; J trimming: 0 bases; junction bases outside the gene matches: 4. Germline assignment: CDR1 SEHNR and CDR2 FQNEAQ (reference sequence). The CDR3 runs 14 residues.

The chain is built from TRBV7-8 and TRBJ1-1, with D possibly TRBD1 on 5 matching bases. The V end was cut by 7 bases, the J end by 3 bases, with 21 bases between. Germline CDR1 is SGHVS and CDR2 is FQNEAQ. CDR3 length equals 16 residues. CDR3 protein: CASIQDRAGRHTEAFF. CDR3 coding DNA: TGTGCCAGCATCCAGGACCGGGCAGGGAGGCACACTGAAGCTTTCTTT.